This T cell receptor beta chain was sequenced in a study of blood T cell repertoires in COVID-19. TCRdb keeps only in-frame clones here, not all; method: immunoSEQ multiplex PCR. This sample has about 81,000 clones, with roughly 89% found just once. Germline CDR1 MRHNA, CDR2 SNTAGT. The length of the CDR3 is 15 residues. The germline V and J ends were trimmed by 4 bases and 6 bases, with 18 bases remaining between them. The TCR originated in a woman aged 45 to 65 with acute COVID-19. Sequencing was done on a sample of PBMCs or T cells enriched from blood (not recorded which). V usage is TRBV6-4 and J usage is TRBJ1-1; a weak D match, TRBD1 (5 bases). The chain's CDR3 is CASSAQGSLRPEAFF. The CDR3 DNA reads TGTGCCAGCAGTGCGCAGGGAAGTTTACGACCTGAAGCTTTCTTT.